The source of this T cell receptor beta chain is a study of OX40 agonist ivuxolimab in advanced cancers. Study-wide context: Eligibility rules accepted prior anti-PD-1, anti-PD-L1 or anti-CTLA-4 therapy, and roughly 42% had some. Overall study results and limits: Specificity for antigen went undetermined in the expanded peripheral T cells.

On this clone: The antigen is unknown.

Trimming stripped 2 bases from V and 7 bases from J, with 11 bases between. This CDR3 is built from 14 residues. The germline CDR1 and CDR2 sequences are MNHNY and SVGAGI (reference sequence). Using immunoSEQ multiplex PCR, the repertoire was profiled, and TCRdb retains in-frame clones only, with some absent. The top ten clones hold roughly 6% of a sample with 75,000 to 100,000 clones, under 90% of them seen once. The source material was CD4+ or CD8+ T cells sorted from blood, sampled in a trial of the OX40 agonist ivuxolimab. The receptor comes from an adult with an advanced solid tumor such as melanoma, head and neck, liver or kidney cancer. The chain employs TRBV6-6 and TRBJ1-4; weak D call: TRBD1 (5 bases). The CDR3 is CASSYGQGGEKLFF. CDR3 nucleotides: TGTGCCAGCAGTTACGGGCAGGGAGGTGAAAAACTGTTTTTT.